This TCR beta chain came from a study of T cells after yellow fever vaccination. Overall study: Libraries from low-cell-number fractions were prepared with the SMART-Seq v4 Ultra Low Input RNA kit.

This clonotype was recorded a few times. Its antigen is unidentified. At one of its ends the junction is not consistent with the germline gene, which may arise from a read error. Study-level results: A minor fraction of clonotypes spanned both CD4 and CD8 compartments. Faster peaking, at day 5 versus 15, marked a secondary response that was weaker.

CDR3 length equals 16 residues. Germline V CDR1 and CDR2: SGHTA, FQGTGA. Template switching by 5'RACE produced TCR cDNA, adding a universal primer site and UMIs. Via MiXCR, TCRdb re-called the 5' RACE reads, giving one row per CDR3 protein. The table shows about 69,000 distinct CDR3 sequences, with 5% to 6.5% occurring only once. This material consisted of CD4+ T cells sorted from PBMCs, taken roughly 14 days after the first yellow fever vaccination. The V call is TRBV7-3, the J call TRBJ2-2; TRBD2 is a possible D gene (6 bases). The clonotype was recovered from a man younger than 35 who received the YFV17D yellow fever vaccine. The CDR3 spells CATSLLRGANTGELFF. CDR3 DNA sequence: TGTGCCACCAGCCTATTGCGGGGAGCGAACACCGGGGAGCTGTTTTTT.